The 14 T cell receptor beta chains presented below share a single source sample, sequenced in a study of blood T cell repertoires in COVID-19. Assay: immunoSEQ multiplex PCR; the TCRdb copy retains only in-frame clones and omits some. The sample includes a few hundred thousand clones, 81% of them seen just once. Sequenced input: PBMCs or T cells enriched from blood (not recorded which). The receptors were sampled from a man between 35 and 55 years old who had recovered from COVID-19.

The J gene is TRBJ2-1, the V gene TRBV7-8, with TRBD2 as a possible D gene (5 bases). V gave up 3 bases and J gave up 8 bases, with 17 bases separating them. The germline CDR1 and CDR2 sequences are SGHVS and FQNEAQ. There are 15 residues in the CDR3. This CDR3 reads CASSLSGLLRDEQFF. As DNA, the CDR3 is TGTGCCAGCAGCTTGTCCGGACTCCTTAGAGATGAGCAGTTCTTC.

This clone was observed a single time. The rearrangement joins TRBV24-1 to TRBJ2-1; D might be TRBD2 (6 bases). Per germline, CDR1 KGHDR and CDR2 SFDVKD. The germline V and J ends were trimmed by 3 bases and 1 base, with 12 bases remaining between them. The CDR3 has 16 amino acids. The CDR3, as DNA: TGTGCCACCAGTGATGTAAAGGGAGGTTCCTACAATGAGCAGTTCTTC. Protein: CATSDVKGGSYNEQFF.

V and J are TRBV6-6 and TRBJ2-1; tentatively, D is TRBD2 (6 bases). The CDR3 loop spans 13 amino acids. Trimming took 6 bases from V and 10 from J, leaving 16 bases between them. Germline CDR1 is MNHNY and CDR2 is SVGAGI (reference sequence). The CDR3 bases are TGTGCCAGCAGCTTCGGGGGAATCAGCGAGCAGTTCTTC. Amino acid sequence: CASSFGGISEQFF.

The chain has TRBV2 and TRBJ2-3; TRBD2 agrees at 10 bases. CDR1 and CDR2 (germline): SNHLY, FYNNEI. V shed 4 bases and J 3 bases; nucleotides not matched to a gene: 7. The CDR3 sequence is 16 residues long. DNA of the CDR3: TGTGCCAGCAGTGTTAAGCTAGCGGGGGCTACAGATACGCAGTATTTT. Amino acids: CASSVKLAGATDTQYF. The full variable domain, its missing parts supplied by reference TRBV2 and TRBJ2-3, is EPEVTQTPSHQVTQMGQEVILRCVPISNHLYFYWYRQILGQKVEFLVSFYNNEISEKSEIFDDQFSVERPDGSNFTLKIRSTKLEDSAMYFCASSVKLAGATDTQYFGPGTRLTVL.

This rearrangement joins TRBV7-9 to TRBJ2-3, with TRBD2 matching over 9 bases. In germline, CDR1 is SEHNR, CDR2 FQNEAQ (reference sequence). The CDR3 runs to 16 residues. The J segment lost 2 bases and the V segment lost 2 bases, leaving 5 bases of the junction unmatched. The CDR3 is CASSLRLAETTDTQYF. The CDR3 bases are TGTGCCAGCAGCTTACGACTAGCGGAAACCACAGATACGCAGTATTTT.

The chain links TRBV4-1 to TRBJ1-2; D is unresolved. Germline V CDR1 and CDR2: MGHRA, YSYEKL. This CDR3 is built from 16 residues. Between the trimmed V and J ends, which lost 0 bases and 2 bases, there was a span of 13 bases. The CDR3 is CASSQEVGGPNYGYTF. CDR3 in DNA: TGCGCCAGCAGCCAAGAGGTGGGAGGACCAAACTATGGCTACACCTTC.

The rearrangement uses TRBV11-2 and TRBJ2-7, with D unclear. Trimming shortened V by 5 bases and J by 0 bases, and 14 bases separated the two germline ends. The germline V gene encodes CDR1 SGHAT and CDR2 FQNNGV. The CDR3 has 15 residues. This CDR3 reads CASSPVVASSYEQYF. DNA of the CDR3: TGTGCCAGCAGCCCTGTGGTAGCTAGCTCCTACGAGCAGTACTTC.

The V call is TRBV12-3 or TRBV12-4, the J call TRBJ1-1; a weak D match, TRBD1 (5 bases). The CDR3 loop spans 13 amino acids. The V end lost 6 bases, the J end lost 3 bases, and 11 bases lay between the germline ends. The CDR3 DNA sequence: TGTGCCAGCAGAAAAGACAGTTACACTGAAGCTTTCTTT. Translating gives CASRKDSYTEAFF.

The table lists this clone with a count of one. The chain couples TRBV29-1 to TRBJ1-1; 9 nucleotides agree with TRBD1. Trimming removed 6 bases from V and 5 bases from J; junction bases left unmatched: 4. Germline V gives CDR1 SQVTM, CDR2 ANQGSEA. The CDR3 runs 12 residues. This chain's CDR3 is CSVRDRETEAFF. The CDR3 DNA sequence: TGCAGCGTCCGGGACAGGGAGACTGAAGCTTTCTTT.

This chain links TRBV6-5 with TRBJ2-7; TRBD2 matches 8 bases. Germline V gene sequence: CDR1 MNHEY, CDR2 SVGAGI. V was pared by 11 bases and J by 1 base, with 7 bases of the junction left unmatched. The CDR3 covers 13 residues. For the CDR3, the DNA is TGTGCCCCCTCGGGGGGGCAATCCTACGAGCAGTACTTC. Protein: CAPSGGQSYEQYF.

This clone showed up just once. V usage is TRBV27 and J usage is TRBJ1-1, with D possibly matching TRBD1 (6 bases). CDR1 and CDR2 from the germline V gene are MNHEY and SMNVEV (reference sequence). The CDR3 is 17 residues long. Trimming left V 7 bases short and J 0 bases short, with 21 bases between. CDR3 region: CASTLRGTQTLNTEAFF. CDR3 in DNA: TGTGCCAGCACTCTAAGGGGGACCCAGACCTTGAACACTGAAGCTTTCTTT.

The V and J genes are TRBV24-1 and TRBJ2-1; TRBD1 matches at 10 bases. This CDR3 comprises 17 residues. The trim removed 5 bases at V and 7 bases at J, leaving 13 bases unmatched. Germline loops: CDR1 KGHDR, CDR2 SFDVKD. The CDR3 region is CATSARDRGLGRNEQFF. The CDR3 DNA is TGTGCCACCAGTGCCCGGGACAGGGGTTTAGGTCGGAATGAGCAGTTCTTC.

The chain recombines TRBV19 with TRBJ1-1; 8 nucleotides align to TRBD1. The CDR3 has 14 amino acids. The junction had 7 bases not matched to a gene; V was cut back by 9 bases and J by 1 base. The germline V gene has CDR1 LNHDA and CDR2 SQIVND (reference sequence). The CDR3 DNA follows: TGTGCCAGCGGGACAGGAGTTGGGAACACTGAAGCTTTCTTT. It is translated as CASGTGVGNTEAFF.

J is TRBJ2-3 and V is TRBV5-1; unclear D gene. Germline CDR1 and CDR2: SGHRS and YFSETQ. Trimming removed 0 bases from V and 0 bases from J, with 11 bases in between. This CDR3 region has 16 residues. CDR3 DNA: TGCGCCAGCAGCTTGGGCCAGTCGATTAGCACAGATACGCAGTATTTT. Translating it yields CASSLGQSISTDTQYF.